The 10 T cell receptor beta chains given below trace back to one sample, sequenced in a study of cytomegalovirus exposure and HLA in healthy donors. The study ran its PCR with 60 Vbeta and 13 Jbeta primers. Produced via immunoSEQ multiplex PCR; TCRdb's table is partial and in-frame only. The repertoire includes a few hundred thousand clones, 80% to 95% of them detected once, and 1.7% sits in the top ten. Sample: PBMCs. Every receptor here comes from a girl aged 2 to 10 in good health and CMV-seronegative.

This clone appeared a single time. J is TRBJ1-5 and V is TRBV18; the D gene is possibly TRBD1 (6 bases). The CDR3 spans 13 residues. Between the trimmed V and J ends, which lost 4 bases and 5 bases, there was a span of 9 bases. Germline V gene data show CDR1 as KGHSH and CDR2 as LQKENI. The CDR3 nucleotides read TGTGCCAGCTCACTGGACAGTTATCAGCCCCAGCATTTT. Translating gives CASSLDSYQPQHF.

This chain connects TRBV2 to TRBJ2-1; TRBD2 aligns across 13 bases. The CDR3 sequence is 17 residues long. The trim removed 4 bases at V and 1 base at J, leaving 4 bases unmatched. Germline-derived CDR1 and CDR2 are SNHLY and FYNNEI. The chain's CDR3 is CASSGTSGSTSYNEQFF. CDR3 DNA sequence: TGTGCCAGCAGTGGGACTAGCGGGAGTACTTCCTACAATGAGCAGTTCTTC.

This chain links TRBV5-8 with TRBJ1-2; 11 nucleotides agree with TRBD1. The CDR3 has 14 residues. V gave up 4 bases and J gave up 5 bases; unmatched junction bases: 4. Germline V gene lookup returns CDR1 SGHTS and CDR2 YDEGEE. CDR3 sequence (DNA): TGTGCCAGCAGCAAAGGACAGGGGGCGTATGGCTACACCTTC. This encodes CASSKGQGAYGYTF. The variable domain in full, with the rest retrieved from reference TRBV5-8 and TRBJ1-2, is EAGVTQSPTHLIKTRGQQATLRCSPISGHTSVYWYQQALGLGLQFLLWYDEGEERNRGNFPPRFSGRQFPNYSSELNVNALELEDSALYLCASSKGQGAYGYTFGSGTRLTVV.

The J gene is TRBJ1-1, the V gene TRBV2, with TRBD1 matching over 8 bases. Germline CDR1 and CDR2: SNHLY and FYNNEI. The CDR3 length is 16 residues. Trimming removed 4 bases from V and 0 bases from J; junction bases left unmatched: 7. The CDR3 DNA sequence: TGTGCCAGCAGTGGAAAACGGACAGGGATGAACACTGAAGCTTTCTTT. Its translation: CASSGKRTGMNTEAFF.

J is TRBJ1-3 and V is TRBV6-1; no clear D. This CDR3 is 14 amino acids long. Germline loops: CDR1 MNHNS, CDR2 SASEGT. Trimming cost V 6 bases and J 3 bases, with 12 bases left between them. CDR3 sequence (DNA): TGTGCCAGCAGCCTCGACATTGGTGGAAACACCATATATTTT. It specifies CASSLDIGGNTIYF.

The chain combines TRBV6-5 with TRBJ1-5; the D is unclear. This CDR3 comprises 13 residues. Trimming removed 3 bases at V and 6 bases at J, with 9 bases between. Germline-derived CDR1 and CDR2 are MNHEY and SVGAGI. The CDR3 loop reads CASSYKISQPQHF. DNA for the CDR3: TGTGCCAGCAGTTATAAGATTAGTCAGCCCCAGCATTTT.

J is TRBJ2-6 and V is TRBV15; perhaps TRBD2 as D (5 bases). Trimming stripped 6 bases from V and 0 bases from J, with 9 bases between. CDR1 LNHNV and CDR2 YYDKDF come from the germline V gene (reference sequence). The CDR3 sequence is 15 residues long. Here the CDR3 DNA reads TGTGCCACCAGAGGACTGAGCTCTGGGGCCAACGTCCTGACTTTC. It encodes CATRGLSSGANVLTF.

CDR3 protein: CASRTGPYEQYF. CDR3 bases: TGTGCCAGCAGGACAGGTCCTTACGAGCAGTACTTC. J is TRBJ2-5 and V is TRBV28, with D maybe TRBD1 (6 bases). Matching the DNA end better, TRBJ2-7 makes the J call doubtful. The CDR3 totals 12 residues. CDR1 is MDHEN and CDR2 is SYDVKM in the germline V gene.

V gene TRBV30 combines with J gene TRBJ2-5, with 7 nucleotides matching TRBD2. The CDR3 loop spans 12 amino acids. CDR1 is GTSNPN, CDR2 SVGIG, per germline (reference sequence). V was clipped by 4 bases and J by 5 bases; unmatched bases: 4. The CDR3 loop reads CAWKTSRETQYF. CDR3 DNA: TGTGCCTGGAAGACTAGCCGGGAGACCCAGTACTTC. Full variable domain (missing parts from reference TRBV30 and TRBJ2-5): SQTIHQWPATLVQPVGSPLSLECTVEGTSNPNLYWYRQAAGRGLQLLFYSVGIGQISSEVPQNLSASRPQDRQFILSSKKLLLSDSGFYLCAWKTSRETQYFGPGTRLLVL.

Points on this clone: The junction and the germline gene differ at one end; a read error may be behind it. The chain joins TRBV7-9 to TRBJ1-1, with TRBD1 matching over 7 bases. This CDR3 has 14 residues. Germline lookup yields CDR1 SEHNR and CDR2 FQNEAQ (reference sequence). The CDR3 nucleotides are TGTTCCAGCAGCTTTGGACAGGCGAACACTGAAGCTTTCTTT. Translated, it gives CSSSFGQANTEAFF.